The rows below give T cell receptor beta chains drawn from one sample of a study of cytomegalovirus exposure and HLA in healthy donors. Produced via immunoSEQ multiplex PCR; TCRdb's table is partial and in-frame only. Here the sample spans some 240,000 clones, over 75% being singletons. Sequenced sample: PBMCs. Receptors originate from a woman aged 18 to 35 in good health and CMV-seropositive. The CDR3 runs from the conserved cysteine through the conserved F or W. The D gene is left open where the match is weak. A clone size is listed for some rows: how often the clone was seen (once, few, many), or a class if it is expanded.

NA	TRBJ1-2	TRBD1	TRBV30	CAWSVTGAGVGYTF	TGTGCCTGGAGTGTAACAGGGGCAGGAGTTGGCTACACCTTC
once	TRBJ2-7	NA	TRBV4-1	CASSPRVGGSYEQYF	TGCGCCAGCAGCCCCCGGGTCGGAGGCTCCTACGAGCAGTACTTC
few	TRBJ1-5	NA	TRBV10-2	CASSESLGLGNQPQHF	TGCGCCAGCAGTGAGTCTCTGGGGCTAGGGAATCAGCCCCAGCATTTT
NA	TRBJ2-1	TRBD2	TRBV4-1	CASSRGTSGTNEQFF	TGCGCCAGCAGTCGGGGGACTAGCGGGACTAATGAGCAGTTCTTC
NA	TRBJ2-1	TRBD2	TRBV30	CAWSGREGLSYNEQFF	TGTGCCTGGAGTGGGCGGGAGGGCCTTTCCTACAATGAGCAGTTCTTC
once	TRBJ2-1	TRBD2	TRBV7-2	CASTPGLAGANEQFF	TGTGCCAGCACCCCGGGACTAGCGGGAGCGAATGAGCAGTTCTTC
NA	TRBJ1-2	TRBD1	TRBV10-3	CAISGDRNYGYTF	TGTGCCATCAGTGGGGACAGAAACTATGGCTACACCTTC
NA	TRBJ2-5	NA	TRBV5-4	CASSLDQGGWGETQYF	TGTGCCAGCAGCTTGGATCAGGGAGGTTGGGGAGAGACCCAGTACTTC
few	TRBJ2-1	TRBD2	TRBV5-6	CASSLSRDYVTEQFF	TGTGCCAGCAGCTTAAGCCGGGACTATGTAACGGAGCAGTTCTTC
NA	TRBJ2-1	TRBD2	TRBV4-1	CASSQDGGSSYNEQFF	TGCGCCAGCAGCCAAGACGGCGGGAGCTCCTACAATGAGCAGTTCTTC
NA	TRBJ2-7	NA	TRBV2	CASRGLLGFYEQYF	TGTGCCAGCAGGGGGCTTTTAGGTTTCTACGAGCAGTACTTC
NA	TRBJ2-2	NA	TRBV7-6	CASSLAIPGITGELFF	TGTGCCAGCAGCTTAGCGATACCGGGGATCACCGGGGAGCTGTTTTTT
NA	TRBJ1-2	NA	TRBV28	CASSLGGYGYTF	TGTGCCAGCAGTTTGGGAGGGTATGGCTACACCTTC
few	TRBJ2-4	NA	TRBV6-5	CASSPPTGNIQYF	TGTGCCAGCAGTCCTCCGACCGGGAACATTCAGTACTTC
NA	TRBJ2-3	TRBD2	TRBV19	CASRDGRGDTQYF	TGTGCCAGTAGAGACGGGAGGGGAGATACGCAGTATTTT
NA	TRBJ1-3	NA	TRBV5-1	CASSLRPSDTGNTIYF	TGCGCCAGCAGCTTGAGACCCTCAGACACTGGAAACACCATATATTTT
NA	TRBJ2-3	TRBD2	TRBV4-1	CASSQRTGGGGGTDTQYF	TGCGCCAGCAGCCAACGGACGGGAGGGGGGGGAGGCACAGATACGCAGTATTTT
once	TRBJ1-3	NA	TRBV30	CAWRGQGGVSGNTIYF	TGTGCCTGGAGGGGGCAAGGGGGGGTGTCTGGAAACACCATATATTTT